This TCR beta chain was recovered during a study of blood T cell repertoires in COVID-19. At the level of the study: Samples taken during acute and convalescent COVID-19 were collected in the United States, Italy and Spain. Sample material is recorded as cDNA or gDNA derived from T cells, B-cell-depleted T cells, or PBMCs.

Per the study methods: From reference gene primer amplification, estimates of nucleated cell counts were derived. Sequencing used immunoSEQ multiplex PCR; TCRdb keeps in-frame clones, though not all of them. D and trimming were read from the DNA, whereas the V and J calls and clone size are those reported in that table. This repertoire shows about 76,000 clones, approximately 88% found once; its top ten account for roughly 8.5%. This CDR3 contains 13 residues. The germline V and J ends were trimmed by 1 base and 6 bases, with 10 bases remaining between them. CDR1 is SNHLY and CDR2 is FYNNEI in the germline V gene.

Material for sequencing was peripheral blood. The genes are TRBV2 and TRBJ2-7; the D gene is possibly TRBD1 (5 bases). The receptor comes from a man aged 30-40 years with acute or convalescent COVID-19. CDR3 nucleotide sequence: TGTGCCAGCAGTGAAGAACAGGTGAGCGAGCAGTACTTC. Its protein product is CASSEEQVSEQYF.